These T cell receptor beta chains were read from a single sample in a study of CD8 T cells in Susac syndrome. Using its own MiXCR run on the immunoSEQ multiplex PCR reads, TCRdb lists one record per CDR3 protein. This table holds around 190,000 distinct CDR3 sequences, 90% to 95% found once. The sample taken for sequencing was CD4+ T cells from PBMCs. The source of these receptors is a human donor in good health. Each CDR3 is given with its conserved first and last residue. The order of the fields is D gene, V gene, J gene, clone size, CDR3 DNA, CDR3 protein. D genes are given only for firm matches. Part of the rows lack a size; the others show once, few, many or a class for expanded clones.

d_call: .
v_call: TRBV30
j_call: TRBJ1-4
clone_size: .
cdr3_nt: TGTGCCTTAGACGGCTTTAATGAAAAACTGTTTTTT
cdr3_aa: CALDGFNEKLFF

d_call: .
v_call: TRBV30
j_call: TRBJ2-3
clone_size: .
cdr3_nt: TGTGCCTGGACGCACTCTGCCAGGTCCGATACAGATACGCAGTATTTT
cdr3_aa: CAWTHSARSDTDTQYF

d_call: .
v_call: TRBV27
j_call: TRBJ2-1
clone_size: .
cdr3_nt: TGTGCCAGCAGTTCGTACGAGAGACTAAACTACAATGAGCAGTTCTTC
cdr3_aa: CASSSYERLNYNEQFF

d_call: .
v_call: TRBV21-1
j_call: TRBJ1-1
clone_size: .
cdr3_nt: TGTGCCAGCAGCAAAGCGGGCGCACGGGGGCCGAACACTGAAGCTTTCTTT
cdr3_aa: CASSKAGARGPNTEAFF

d_call: .
v_call: TRBV29-1
j_call: TRBJ1-1
clone_size: .
cdr3_nt: TGCAGCTCCGAGCAGGGTGGGACTGAAGCTTTCTTT
cdr3_aa: CSSEQGGTEAFF

d_call: TRBD2
v_call: TRBV5-1
j_call: TRBJ2-1
clone_size: .
cdr3_nt: TGCGCCAGCATGAGCGGGGGGGCCCTCAATGAGCAGTTCTTC
cdr3_aa: CASMSGGALNEQFF

d_call: .
v_call: TRBV7-9
j_call: TRBJ1-1
clone_size: .
cdr3_nt: TGTGCCAGCAGCTACTATCAGGGGAACTCTGAAGCTTTCTTT
cdr3_aa: CASSYYQGNSEAFF

d_call: TRBD2
v_call: TRBV6-1
j_call: TRBJ2-5
clone_size: .
cdr3_nt: TGTGCCAGCAGCCCATCCCAGGGCAGCGGGGGGGCCCAAGAGACCCAGTACTTC
cdr3_aa: CASSPSQGSGGAQETQYF

d_call: .
v_call: TRBV9
j_call: TRBJ1-1
clone_size: once
cdr3_nt: TGTGCCAGCAGCGCCCCAGGGGTGAACACTGAAGCTTTCTTT
cdr3_aa: CASSAPGVNTEAFF

d_call: .
v_call: TRBV5-1
j_call: TRBJ2-1
clone_size: .
cdr3_nt: TGCGCCAGCAGCTTGGTGGGCGGGTCGAGCTCCTACAATGAGCAGTTCTTC
cdr3_aa: CASSLVGGSSSYNEQFF

d_call: TRBD2
v_call: TRBV23-1
j_call: TRBJ2-1
clone_size: .
cdr3_nt: TGCGCCAGCAGTCAATCGGCGGGGGAATGCTACAATGAGCAGTTCTTC
cdr3_aa: CASSQSAGECYNEQFF

d_call: .
v_call: TRBV25-1
j_call: TRBJ2-5
clone_size: .
cdr3_nt: TGTGCCAGCAGTGGCATTGGAGAGACCCAGTACTTC
cdr3_aa: CASSGIGETQYF

d_call: .
v_call: TRBV24-1
j_call: TRBJ2-3
clone_size: .
cdr3_nt: TGTGCCACCAGTGATCTTCAGGACCCTCGAAGCACAGATACGCAGTATTTT
cdr3_aa: CATSDLQDPRSTDTQYF

d_call: .
v_call: TRBV25-1
j_call: TRBJ2-5
clone_size: .
cdr3_nt: TGTGCCAGCAACTGGGGGGCAGGGGAGACCCAGTACTTC
cdr3_aa: CASNWGAGETQYF

d_call: .
v_call: TRBV20-1
j_call: TRBJ2-5
clone_size: .
cdr3_nt: TGCAGTGCCCCTCTGACAGCCATGGAGACCCAGTACTTC
cdr3_aa: CSAPLTAMETQYF

d_call: .
v_call: TRBV4-3
j_call: TRBJ1-2
clone_size: .
cdr3_nt: TGCGCCAGCAGCCAAGAAAGAGGGTATGGCTACACCTTC
cdr3_aa: CASSQERGYGYTF

d_call: .
v_call: TRBV3-1
j_call: TRBJ1-6
clone_size: .
cdr3_nt: TGTGCCAGCAGCAGTCCAGGAGAATATAATTCACCCCTCCACTTT
cdr3_aa: CASSSPGEYNSPLHF

d_call: TRBD2
v_call: TRBV20-1
j_call: TRBJ2-1
clone_size: .
cdr3_nt: TGCAGTGCTTCCCGGGAGGGGGCCTACAATGAGCAGTTCTTC
cdr3_aa: CSASREGAYNEQFF

d_call: .
v_call: TRBV7-2
j_call: TRBJ1-2
clone_size: .
cdr3_nt: TGTGCCAGCAGCTTAAGACAAGGGACCTATGGCTACACCTTC
cdr3_aa: CASSLRQGTYGYTF

d_call: .
v_call: TRBV12-3/TRBV12-4
j_call: TRBJ2-1
clone_size: .
cdr3_nt: TGTGCCAGCAGTGAGACTCTCCAGGAGTGGAATGAGCAGTTCTTC
cdr3_aa: CASSETLQEWNEQFF

d_call: .
v_call: TRBV30
j_call: TRBJ2-1
clone_size: .
cdr3_nt: TGTGCCTGGAGTTCCGGCGGGCAGCAGTTCTTC
cdr3_aa: CAWSSGGQQFF

d_call: TRBD2
v_call: TRBV29-1
j_call: TRBJ2-3
clone_size: .
cdr3_nt: TGCAGCGCGACACTTAGCGGGTTCACAGATACGCAGTATTTT
cdr3_aa: CSATLSGFTDTQYF

d_call: .
v_call: TRBV6-2/TRBV6-3
j_call: TRBJ1-4
clone_size: .
cdr3_nt: TGTGCCAGCAGTTCTGCAGACAATGAAAAACTGTTTTTT
cdr3_aa: CASSSADNEKLFF

d_call: .
v_call: TRBV20-1
j_call: TRBJ2-4
clone_size: .
cdr3_nt: TGCAGTGCTATCAAGGTACCCAGGGATCTAGCCAAAAACATTCAGTACTTC
cdr3_aa: CSAIKVPRDLAKNIQYF

d_call: .
v_call: TRBV12-3/TRBV12-4
j_call: TRBJ2-2
clone_size: once
cdr3_nt: TGTGCCAGCAGTCTATCGGAATGGGAGCTGTTTTTT
cdr3_aa: CASSLSEWELFF

d_call: TRBD2
v_call: TRBV14
j_call: TRBJ2-5
clone_size: .
cdr3_nt: TGTGCCAGCAGCCGCCAGACTAGCGGTCAAGAGACCCAGTACTTC
cdr3_aa: CASSRQTSGQETQYF

d_call: .
v_call: TRBV2
j_call: TRBJ2-2
clone_size: .
cdr3_nt: TGTGCCAGCAGTGAGAGGGGCGCCGGGGAGCTGTTTTTT
cdr3_aa: CASSERGAGELFF

d_call: .
v_call: TRBV15
j_call: TRBJ1-5
clone_size: .
cdr3_nt: TGTGCCACCAGCAGAGAAGGCCCACGCGGCAATCAGCCCCAGCATTTT
cdr3_aa: CATSREGPRGNQPQHF

d_call: TRBD1
v_call: TRBV3-1
j_call: TRBJ1-5
clone_size: few
cdr3_nt: TGTGCCAGCAGCCAAGGCCAGGGGGGTCAGCCCCAGCATTTT
cdr3_aa: CASSQGQGGQPQHF

d_call: .
v_call: TRBV20-1
j_call: TRBJ1-6
clone_size: .
cdr3_nt: TGCAGTGCCCACCGACAGGAATATAATTCACCCCTCCACTTT
cdr3_aa: CSAHRQEYNSPLHF

d_call: .
v_call: TRBV29-1
j_call: TRBJ2-1
clone_size: .
cdr3_nt: TGCAGCGCTCCCTCCGGTGCCGGCTACTACAATGAGCAGTTCTTC
cdr3_aa: CSAPSGAGYYNEQFF

d_call: TRBD2
v_call: TRBV19
j_call: TRBJ2-3
clone_size: .
cdr3_nt: TGTGCCAGTGGGAGCCGGGACTACACAGATACGCAGTATTTT
cdr3_aa: CASGSRDYTDTQYF

d_call: TRBD2
v_call: TRBV20-1
j_call: TRBJ2-1
clone_size: .
cdr3_nt: TGCAGTGCTAGAGGTGATAGCGGGGGGGTCTTCTACAATGAGCAGTTCTTC
cdr3_aa: CSARGDSGGVFYNEQFF

d_call: TRBD1
v_call: TRBV29-1
j_call: TRBJ2-3
clone_size: once
cdr3_nt: TGCAGCGGCTACCGGGACAGGGGATCAGATACGCAGTATTTT
cdr3_aa: CSGYRDRGSDTQYF

d_call: TRBD2
v_call: TRBV20-1
j_call: TRBJ2-5
clone_size: .
cdr3_nt: TGCAGTGCTATGCGGGAGGGTTGGGGAGAGACCCAGTACTTC
cdr3_aa: CSAMREGWGETQYF

d_call: .
v_call: TRBV20-1
j_call: TRBJ2-5
clone_size: .
cdr3_nt: TGCAGTGCGGCGATAGAGACCCAGTACTTC
cdr3_aa: CSAAIETQYF

d_call: TRBD1
v_call: TRBV18
j_call: TRBJ2-1
clone_size: .
cdr3_nt: TGTGCCAGCTCAGGACAGGGGCCGATGAATGAGCAGTTCTTC
cdr3_aa: CASSGQGPMNEQFF

d_call: .
v_call: TRBV29-1
j_call: TRBJ2-2
clone_size: .
cdr3_nt: TGCAGCGTCCCGTGGTCAGGGTCGGGAGGGGAGCTGTTTTTT
cdr3_aa: CSVPWSGSGGELFF

d_call: .
v_call: TRBV19
j_call: TRBJ1-5
clone_size: .
cdr3_nt: TGTGCCAGTAGTTATTGGGAGAGGGGCAATCAGCCCCAGCATTTT
cdr3_aa: CASSYWERGNQPQHF

d_call: .
v_call: TRBV7-2
j_call: TRBJ2-1
clone_size: .
cdr3_nt: TGTGCCAGCAGCTCCTCCTTCGCGGGTTACAATGAGCAGTTCTTC
cdr3_aa: CASSSSFAGYNEQFF

d_call: .
v_call: TRBV3-1
j_call: TRBJ2-3
clone_size: .
cdr3_nt: TGTGCCAGCAGCCGCGGCCGCGGGGGCGATACGCAGTATTTT
cdr3_aa: CASSRGRGGDTQYF

d_call: .
v_call: TRBV30
j_call: TRBJ2-5
clone_size: once
cdr3_nt: TGTGCCTGGAGCCCGGGACGCTACTACCAAGAGACCCAGTACTTC
cdr3_aa: CAWSPGRYYQETQYF

d_call: TRBD2
v_call: TRBV7-2
j_call: TRBJ2-1
clone_size: .
cdr3_nt: TGTGCCAGCAGCCCTAGGCGGGAGGACAATGAGCAGTTCTTC
cdr3_aa: CASSPRREDNEQFF

d_call: .
v_call: TRBV24-1
j_call: TRBJ2-3
clone_size: .
cdr3_nt: TGTGCCACCAGTGATTCCGGGACTTACACAGATACGCAGTATTTT
cdr3_aa: CATSDSGTYTDTQYF

d_call: .
v_call: TRBV6-5
j_call: TRBJ2-7
clone_size: .
cdr3_nt: TGTGCCAGCAGTAGAGATTCGGGACAAAACTACGAGCAGTACTTC
cdr3_aa: CASSRDSGQNYEQYF

d_call: TRBD1
v_call: TRBV7-2
j_call: TRBJ2-5
clone_size: .
cdr3_nt: TGTGCCAGCAGCGTTCTTCCGGGACAGGGGACGGAGACCCAGTACTTC
cdr3_aa: CASSVLPGQGTETQYF

d_call: TRBD1
v_call: TRBV18
j_call: TRBJ2-1
clone_size: .
cdr3_nt: TGTGCCAGCTCCCCGGGACAGGGGTTCAATGAGCAGTTCTTC
cdr3_aa: CASSPGQGFNEQFF

d_call: TRBD1
v_call: TRBV20-1
j_call: TRBJ2-6
clone_size: once
cdr3_nt: TGCAGTGCTAACCCCGGGACAGGGGATTTGGCTGGGGCCAACGTCCTGACTTTC
cdr3_aa: CSANPGTGDLAGANVLTF

d_call: .
v_call: TRBV7-2
j_call: TRBJ2-2
clone_size: .
cdr3_nt: TGTGCCAGCAGCTTAGTTGCTAGATGGGACACCGGGGAGCTGTTTTTT
cdr3_aa: CASSLVARWDTGELFF

d_call: TRBD2
v_call: TRBV12-3/TRBV12-4
j_call: TRBJ2-3
clone_size: .
cdr3_nt: TGTGCCAGCAGCGGCGAACTAGCGGCCTACACAGATACGCAGTATTTT
cdr3_aa: CASSGELAAYTDTQYF

d_call: TRBD2
v_call: TRBV12-3/TRBV12-4
j_call: TRBJ2-3
clone_size: .
cdr3_nt: TGTGCCAGCATCCCCCGCACCGGGACTAGTGATACGCAGTATTTT
cdr3_aa: CASIPRTGTSDTQYF

d_call: .
v_call: TRBV7-2
j_call: TRBJ2-5
clone_size: .
cdr3_nt: TGTGCCAGCAGTTTTACGGGCAGCCAAGAGACCCAGTACTTC
cdr3_aa: CASSFTGSQETQYF

d_call: .
v_call: TRBV4-1
j_call: TRBJ2-7
clone_size: .
cdr3_nt: TGCGCCAGCAGCCCGGCGGCAACGGGACAGCAGTACTTC
cdr3_aa: CASSPAATGQQYF

d_call: TRBD2
v_call: TRBV20-1
j_call: TRBJ2-1
clone_size: .
cdr3_nt: TGCAGTGCTATTCTTAGCGGGGGGGATTACAATGAGCAGTTCTTC
cdr3_aa: CSAILSGGDYNEQFF

d_call: .
v_call: TRBV30
j_call: TRBJ1-4
clone_size: .
cdr3_nt: TGTGCCTGCGCGGGTCAAGGTGAAAAACTGTTTTTT
cdr3_aa: CACAGQGEKLFF

d_call: TRBD1
v_call: TRBV18
j_call: TRBJ1-1
clone_size: .
cdr3_nt: TGTGCCAGCTCACCGGCAGACAGGGGTAGGACTGAAGCTTTCTTT
cdr3_aa: CASSPADRGRTEAFF

d_call: TRBD2
v_call: TRBV15
j_call: TRBJ2-5
clone_size: .
cdr3_nt: TGTGCCTCCGGGACTAGCAAGACCCAGTACTTC
cdr3_aa: CASGTSKTQYF

d_call: .
v_call: TRBV15
j_call: TRBJ1-2
clone_size: .
cdr3_nt: TGTGCCACCAGCAGAGACGGGGGGACTGGCTATGGCTACACCTTC
cdr3_aa: CATSRDGGTGYGYTF

d_call: .
v_call: TRBV3-1
j_call: TRBJ1-2
clone_size: .
cdr3_nt: TGTGCCAGCAGAGGACTGACCTATGGCTACACCTTC
cdr3_aa: CASRGLTYGYTF